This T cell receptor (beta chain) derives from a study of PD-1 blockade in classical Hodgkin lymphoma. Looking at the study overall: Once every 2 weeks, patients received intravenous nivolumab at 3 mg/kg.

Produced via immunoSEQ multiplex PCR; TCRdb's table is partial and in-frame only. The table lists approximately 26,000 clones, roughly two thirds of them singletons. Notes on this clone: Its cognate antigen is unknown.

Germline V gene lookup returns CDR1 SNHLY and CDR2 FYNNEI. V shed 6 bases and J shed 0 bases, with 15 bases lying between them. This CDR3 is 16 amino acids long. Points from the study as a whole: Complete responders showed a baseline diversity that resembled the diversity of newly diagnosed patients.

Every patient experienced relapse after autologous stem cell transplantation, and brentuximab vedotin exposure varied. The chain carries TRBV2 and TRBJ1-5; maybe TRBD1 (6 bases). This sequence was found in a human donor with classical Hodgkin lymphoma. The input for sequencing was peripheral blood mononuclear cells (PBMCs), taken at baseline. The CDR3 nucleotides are TGTGCCAGCAGAGTGACAGGAATTTATAGCAATCAGCCCCAGCATTTT. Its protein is CASRVTGIYSNQPQHF.